One and the same sample provided the 17 T cell receptor beta chains below, sequenced in a study of control samples from healthy donors and cancer patients. Some clones are missing from TCRdb's copy, which holds only in-frame ones; the method was immunoSEQ multiplex PCR. The sample holds 150,000 to 180,000 clones, more than 85% seen once. Sequenced: blood. The receptors were sampled from a middle-aged man in good health.

The rearrangement uses TRBV19 and TRBJ1-1; 8 bases map to TRBD1. V trimming: 7 bases; J trimming: 6 bases; junction bases outside the gene matches: 10. CDR3 length: 14 residues. Germline CDR1 is LNHDA and CDR2 is SQIVND (reference sequence). The CDR3 reads CASNTQGDGAEAFF. In DNA form, the CDR3 reads TGTGCCAGTAATACACAGGGGGATGGCGCTGAAGCTTTCTTT.

The rearrangement joins TRBV21-1 to TRBJ1-1. TRBV21-1 is a listed pseudogene. The CDR3 covers 14 residues. DNA of the CDR3: TGTGCCAGCACGGGGGGGACGGAGAACACTGAAGCTTTCTTT. The encoded protein is CASTGGTENTEAFF.

This sequence joins TRBV12-3 or TRBV12-4 and TRBJ2-1; D is undetermined. The CDR3 is made up of 12 amino acids. The ends were cut back, 8 bases at V and 3 bases at J, with 8 bases in the middle. The CDR3 DNA follows: TGTGCCAGCCAGAACTTCTACAATGAGCAGTTCTTC. Translated: CASQNFYNEQFF.

The chain recombines TRBV19 with TRBJ2-1; D could derive from TRBD1 or TRBD2 (5 bases each). This CDR3 contains 15 residues. Trimming removed 5 bases at V and 0 bases at J, with 11 bases between. Germline CDR1 reads LNHDA; CDR2 reads SQIVND (reference sequence). The CDR3 reads CASSLGDGSYNEQFF. CDR3 DNA: TGTGCCAGTAGTTTAGGGGACGGCTCCTACAATGAGCAGTTCTTC.

This clone was seen a handful of times. The chain employs TRBV10-3 and TRBJ1-5; weak D call: TRBD1 (6 bases). The ends were cut back, 9 bases at V and 3 bases at J, with 15 bases in the middle. CDR1 ENHRY and CDR2 SYGVKD come from the germline V gene. This CDR3 spans 14 amino acids. In DNA form, the CDR3 reads TGTGCCATAAGACAGGAGGGAAACAATCAGCCCCAGCATTTT. Encoded protein: CAIRQEGNNQPQHF.

The chain carries TRBV27 and TRBJ1-5, with D unclear. Germline lookup yields CDR1 MNHEY and CDR2 SMNVEV (reference sequence). V lost 1 base and J 4 bases, leaving 11 bases between the germline ends. This CDR3 contains 15 residues. The CDR3 spells CASSLFWGINQPQHF. The DNA of the CDR3 is TGTGCCAGCAGTTTATTTTGGGGTATAAATCAGCCCCAGCATTTT.

The sample holds a few counts of this clone. The rearrangement links TRBV2 to TRBJ2-5, with D possibly TRBD2 on 5 matching bases. Germline-derived CDR1 and CDR2 are SNHLY and FYNNEI. Trimming removed 9 bases at V and 2 bases at J, with 10 bases between. The CDR3 has 12 residues. The CDR3 coding sequence is TGTGCCAGGTCCCGGGATCAAGAGACCCAGTACTTC. It is translated as CARSRDQETQYF.

This chain uses TRBV4-1 with TRBJ2-7; TRBD1 agrees at 10 bases. V was pared by 1 base and J by 3 bases, with 6 bases of the junction left unmatched. The CDR3 runs to 16 residues. CDR1 is MGHRA, CDR2 YSYEKL, per germline. The CDR3 DNA reads TGCGCCAGCAGCCAAGGGCCGGGACAGGGGTTCTACGAGCAGTACTTC. Protein: CASSQGPGQGFYEQYF.

The chain recombines TRBV5-5 with TRBJ2-3, with 8 bases identical to TRBD1. The CDR3 loop spans 15 amino acids. Germline CDR1 and CDR2: SGHKS and YYEKEE (reference sequence). V gave up 3 bases and J gave up 6 bases; unmatched junction bases: 9. DNA for the CDR3: TGTGCCAGCAGCTACGGACAGGGAGATATGGATACGCAGTATTTT. Protein sequence: CASSYGQGDMDTQYF.

The rearrangement joins TRBV7-9 to TRBJ2-1; 10 bases are shared with TRBD2. Germline CDR1 is SEHNR and CDR2 is FQNEAQ (reference sequence). This CDR3 is 16 amino acids long. With 4 bases clipped from V and 3 bases from J, the junction kept 6 bases outside the gene matches. CDR3 residues: CASSSSLAGNYNEQFF. The CDR3, as DNA: TGTGCCAGCAGCTCCTCACTAGCGGGAAACTACAATGAGCAGTTCTTC.

V usage is TRBV7-9 and J usage is TRBJ2-2, with unresolved D. Germline CDR1 is SEHNR and CDR2 is FQNEAQ (reference sequence). Trimming left V 0 bases short and J 4 bases short, with 0 bases between. This CDR3 contains 12 residues. The CDR3 region has the DNA TGTGCCAGCAGCTTAGCCACCGGGGAGCTGTTTTTT. As protein: CASSLATGELFF.

The CDR3 is CATSARTRALNTEAFF. The CDR3 nucleotides read TGTGCCACCAGTGCCCGGACCAGGGCCTTGAACACTGAAGCTTTCTTT. The V gene is TRBV24-1, the J gene TRBJ1-1; tentatively, D is TRBD1 (5 bases). CDR3 length: 16 residues. The V gene's germline CDR1 is KGHDR and CDR2 SFDVKD. The V end lost 5 bases, the J end lost 0 bases, and 15 bases lay between the germline ends.

This clone occurred once. The V and J genes are TRBV6-5 and TRBJ2-7, with 7 bases that match TRBD1. This CDR3 has 14 residues. V lost 2 bases to trimming and J lost 2 bases; unmatched junction nucleotides: 3. Germline V CDR1 and CDR2: MNHEY, SVGAGI. The CDR3 reads CASSYGQGAYEQYF. CDR3 in DNA: TGTGCCAGCAGTTACGGCCAGGGGGCCTACGAGCAGTACTTC.

The chain recombines TRBV7-9 with TRBJ2-5; 14 nucleotides line up with TRBD2. V lost 7 bases to trimming and J lost 4 bases; unmatched junction nucleotides: 11. The germline V gene has CDR1 SEHNR and CDR2 FQNEAQ (reference sequence). This CDR3 has 17 residues. The CDR3: CASTSHAGLAGGETQYF. The CDR3 coding sequence is TGTGCCAGCACCTCGCACGCCGGACTAGCGGGAGGAGAGACCCAGTACTTC.

CDR3 coding DNA: TGTGCCAGCAGCCAACAGGGCTCAGATACGCAGTATTTT. It translates to CASSQQGSDTQYF. V and J are TRBV3-1 (or the pseudogene TRBV3-2) and TRBJ2-3, with a weak D call TRBD1 (5 bases). The CDR3 consists of 13 residues. Germline-derived CDR1 and CDR2 are LGHDT and YNNKEL (reference sequence). V lost 2 bases, J lost 4 bases, and 7 bases lay in between.

The chain uses TRBV19 and TRBJ2-7; D unresolved. CDR1 LNHDA and CDR2 SQIVND come from the germline V gene (reference sequence). The ends were cut back, 3 bases at V and 3 bases at J, with 6 bases in the middle. This CDR3 has 12 amino acids. Written as DNA, the CDR3 is TGTGCCAGTAGTATCTGGAACTACGAGCAGTACTTC. As protein: CASSIWNYEQYF.

V gene TRBV5-6 combines with J gene TRBJ2-4; D gene uncertain. The CDR3 sequence is 12 residues long. Germline CDR1 is SGHDT and CDR2 is YYEEEE. With 0 bases removed from V and 10 bases from J, the gap between germline ends came to 8 bases. The CDR3 nucleotides are TGTGCCAGCAGCTTGGCGGCCGGTATTCAGTACTTC. As protein: CASSLAAGIQYF.